The entry that follows covers one T cell receptor beta chain sequence. Authors' data handling: Reference gene primer amplification yielded estimated nucleated cell counts. TCRdb's copy holds only in-frame clones and misses some; the assay was immunoSEQ multiplex PCR. That table supplies the V and J calls and clone size; D and trimming were determined from the DNA. This table has around 370,000 clones, around nine tenths appearing once. This record belongs to a study of blood T cell repertoires in COVID-19. Study summary: Samples representing acute and convalescent COVID-19 were sourced from the United States, Italy and Spain. T cells, B-cell-depleted T cells, or PBMCs provided the cDNA or gDNA that served as material.

The material sequenced was peripheral blood. The TCR was taken from a woman aged 18-29 years who had recovered from COVID-19.

Here the CDR3 reads CASSLDRNYGYTF. Here the CDR3 DNA reads TGCGCCAGCAGCCTCGACAGGAACTATGGCTACACCTTC. This chain links TRBV10-1 with TRBJ1-2, with a tentative D call TRBD1 (6 bases). Germline V gene lookup returns CDR1 WNHNN and CDR2 SYGVQD (reference sequence). The V end was cut by 6 bases, the J end by 2 bases, with 10 bases between. There are 13 residues in the CDR3.